The rows below give T cell receptor beta chains drawn from one sample of a study of blood T cell repertoires in COVID-19. Only in-frame clones appear in the TCRdb table, and some are missing; sequencing was by immunoSEQ multiplex PCR. The sample includes around 170,000 clones, roughly 80% of them seen just once. Material for sequencing was peripheral blood. Receptor source: a woman aged 70-85 years with COVID-19, enrolled during active disease. Each CDR3 is given with its conserved first and last residue. A D gene is named only where the DNA matches it firmly. Clone size is shown for a subset of rows, as once, few, many or a class of expanded clone.

. | TRBJ1-5 | TRBV4-3 | . | CASSTAVGQPQHF | TGCGCCAGCAGCACAGCAGTTGGTCAGCCCCAGCATTTT
. | TRBJ1-1 | TRBV7-2 | . | CASSSLVNRHAFF | TGTGCCAGCAGCTCCCTAGTAAATAGGCATGCTTTCTTT
. | TRBJ2-7 | TRBV5-1 | TRBD2 | CASSPEAGDPRYEQYF | TGCGCCAGCAGCCCCGAGGCGGGAGACCCTCGGTACGAGCAGTACTTC
. | TRBJ1-1 | TRBV28 | TRBD1 | CASSLRWTGALNTEAFF | TGTGCCAGCAGTTTAAGGTGGACAGGGGCCCTTAACACTGAAGCTTTCTTT
. | TRBJ2-3 | TRBV7-6 | TRBD2 | CASSQVSVAGETDTQYF | TGTGCCAGCAGCCAGGTCTCGGTAGCGGGAGAGACAGATACGCAGTATTTT
. | TRBJ1-2 | TRBV19 | . | CASSSSSEYGYTF | TGTGCCAGTAGTTCTAGCTCCGAATATGGCTACACCTTC
few | TRBJ1-1 | TRBV11-2 | . | CAGRGNTEAFF | TGTGCCGGTCGGGGGAACACTGAAGCTTTCTTT
. | TRBJ2-5 | TRBV29-1 | TRBD1 | CSVESRDRARETQYF | TGCAGCGTTGAAAGCCGGGACAGGGCGAGAGAGACCCAGTACTTC
. | TRBJ1-5 | TRBV28 | . | CASSPRTAQHF | TGTGCCAGCAGTCCCCGTACGGCCCAGCATTTT
. | TRBJ2-2 | TRBV6-6 | TRBD1 | CASSYPQGVGTGELFF | TGTGCCAGCAGTTACCCACAGGGGGTGGGCACCGGGGAGCTGTTTTTT
. | TRBJ2-3 | TRBV5-4 | . | CASTRTAPGPTDTQYF | TGTGCCAGCACCAGGACAGCGCCCGGTCCCACAGATACGCAGTATTTT
. | TRBJ2-1 | TRBV6-6 | . | CASSYWQGSTDEQFF | TGTGCCAGCAGTTACTGGCAGGGAAGTACCGATGAGCAGTTCTTC
. | TRBJ1-3 | TRBV7-2 | . | CASSYTGYRSGNTIYF | TGTGCCAGCAGCTATACAGGGTACAGGTCTGGAAACACCATATATTTT
. | TRBJ1-5 | TRBV19 | TRBD1 | CASRETGAVNQPQHF | TGTGCCAGTAGGGAAACAGGGGCTGTTAATCAGCCCCAGCATTTT
. | TRBJ1-5 | TRBV6-6 | TRBD1 | CASSYHRTGSDQPQHF | TGTGCCAGCAGTTACCATAGGACAGGGTCGGATCAGCCCCAGCATTTT
few | TRBJ2-6 | TRBV2 | . | CATTGPPGANVLTF | TGTGCCACAACAGGGCCCCCTGGGGCCAACGTCCTGACTTTC
. | TRBJ2-5 | TRBV7-9 | TRBD1 | CASSSPTGGKLETQYF | TGTGCCAGCAGCTCTCCGACAGGGGGAAAGTTAGAGACCCAGTACTTC
. | TRBJ2-2 | TRBV7-8 | . | CASSLVSTRGGELFF | TGTGCCAGCAGCTTAGTCTCTACCCGGGGCGGGGAGCTGTTTTTT
. | TRBJ2-7 | TRBV2 | TRBD2 | CASNSGRAYEQYF | TGTGCCAGCAATAGCGGGAGGGCGTACGAGCAGTACTTC
. | TRBJ1-6 | TRBV10-2 | . | CASRDSEASSYNSPLHF | TGCGCCAGCAGAGACAGCGAGGCAAGCTCCTATAATTCACCCCTCCACTTT
. | TRBJ2-1 | TRBV5-1 | . | CASSSSAAPYNEQFF | TGCGCCAGCAGCTCCTCAGCGGCCCCCTACAATGAGCAGTTCTTC
. | TRBJ2-2 | TRBV7-2 | . | CASSLVDSRTGELFF | TGTGCCAGCAGCCTCGTGGACAGCCGCACCGGGGAGCTGTTTTTT
. | TRBJ1-4 | TRBV30 | TRBD1 | CAWSPGQGANEKLFF | TGTGCCTGGAGTCCCGGACAGGGTGCTAATGAAAAACTGTTTTTT
. | TRBJ1-2 | TRBV30 | TRBD1 | CAWSPWTGGYTF | TGTGCCTGGAGTCCTTGGACAGGAGGCTACACCTTC
once | TRBJ2-7 | TRBV29-1 | . | CSVGGDEQYF | TGCAGCGTTGGAGGAGACGAGCAGTACTTC
. | TRBJ1-1 | TRBV30 | . | CAWAGRNTEAFF | TGTGCCTGGGCAGGTAGGAACACTGAAGCTTTCTTT
few | TRBJ2-5 | TRBV7-3 | . | CASSLDYSETQYF | TGTGCCAGCAGCCTCGACTATTCGGAGACCCAGTACTTC
. | TRBJ1-1 | TRBV7-2 | . | CATRQGGRLNTEAFF | TGTGCCACCAGACAAGGGGGTCGCTTGAACACTGAAGCTTTCTTT
. | TRBJ1-1 | TRBV7-9 | . | CASSFDSKGEAFF | TGTGCCAGCAGCTTTGACTCCAAGGGGGAAGCTTTCTTT
once | TRBJ1-2 | TRBV18 | . | CASSRVAGNYGYTF | TGTGCCAGCTCACGGGTAGCAGGGAACTATGGCTACACCTTC
. | TRBJ1-2 | TRBV3-1/TRBV3-2 | TRBD1 | CASSYGQGTYGYTF | TGTGCCAGCAGCTACGGACAGGGGACCTATGGCTACACCTTC
. | TRBJ1-1 | TRBV18 | . | CASSPELNTEAFF | TGTGCCAGCTCCCCCGAGCTGAACACTGAAGCTTTCTTT
. | TRBJ1-1 | TRBV11-2 | . | CASSFRSPNTEAFF | TGTGCCAGCAGCTTTCGGTCCCCGAACACTGAAGCTTTCTTT
. | TRBJ2-1 | TRBV5-1 | . | CASSPDRTNEQFF | TGCGCCAGCAGCCCAGACAGGACCAATGAGCAGTTCTTC
. | TRBJ2-7 | TRBV5-1 | . | CASSWRGGAGYEQYF | TGCGCCAGCAGCTGGAGAGGAGGCGCAGGCTACGAGCAGTACTTC
. | TRBJ1-2 | TRBV4-3 | . | CASSQEATPGLVGYTF | TGCGCCAGCAGCCAAGAAGCAACACCGGGGTTAGTTGGCTACACCTTC
. | TRBJ2-3 | TRBV21-1 | . | CATAPSGRGGNTQYF | TGTGCCACCGCACCCAGCGGGAGGGGGGGAAATACGCAGTATTTT
few | TRBJ2-3 | TRBV6-4 | . | CASSAAAGQDTQYF | TGTGCCAGCAGTGCGGCCGCGGGTCAAGATACGCAGTATTTT
few | TRBJ2-5 | TRBV5-4 | . | CASSLERGTQYF | TGTGCCAGCAGCTTGGAGCGAGGGACCCAGTACTTC
few | TRBJ2-1 | TRBV27 | TRBD2 | CASIRTSGRALTYNEQFF | TGTGCCAGCATCAGGACTAGCGGGAGAGCGCTAACCTACAATGAGCAGTTCTTC
. | TRBJ2-7 | TRBV10-3 | . | CAISDPTFAYEQYF | TGTGCCATCAGTGACCCTACTTTCGCCTACGAGCAGTACTTC
. | TRBJ2-2 | TRBV11-2 | . | CASSLDLTRREAGELFF | TGTGCCAGCAGCTTAGACCTCACGAGGAGAGAAGCCGGGGAGCTGTTTTTT
few | TRBJ2-7 | TRBV5-7 | . | CASSRSLGAAPRHEQYF | TGTGCCAGCAGTCGCTCCTTAGGGGCGGCCCCAAGACACGAGCAGTACTTC
. | TRBJ2-5 | TRBV7-2 | . | CASSLARWEKETQYF | TGTGCCAGCAGCTTAGCTAGGTGGGAGAAAGAGACCCAGTACTTC
few | TRBJ2-3 | TRBV29-1 | TRBD2 | CSAISGRADTQYF | TGCAGCGCCATTAGCGGGAGGGCGGATACGCAGTATTTT
. | TRBJ2-2 | TRBV5-1 | . | CASSLVVSLNTGELFF | TGCGCCAGCAGCTTGGTGGTTAGCCTGAACACCGGGGAGCTGTTTTTT
. | TRBJ2-1 | TRBV5-1 | TRBD2 | CASSREGLAGEGYEQFF | TGCGCCAGCAGCCGGGAGGGACTAGCGGGAGAAGGCTATGAGCAGTTCTTC
once | TRBJ2-1 | TRBV25-1 | . | CASSQGSNEQFF | TGTGCCAGCAGTCAGGGGAGCAATGAGCAGTTCTTC
. | TRBJ1-3 | TRBV14 | . | CASSQTAGSGNTIYF | TGTGCCAGCAGCCAAACGGCGGGCTCTGGAAACACCATATATTTT
once | TRBJ2-5 | TRBV28 | . | CASSPPGSHGETQYF | TGTGCCAGCAGTCCACCGGGGTCCCATGGGGAGACCCAGTACTTC
once | TRBJ2-2 | TRBV19 | . | CASSPRAPTNTGELFF | TGTGCCAGTAGTCCGCGAGCGCCGACGAACACCGGGGAGCTGTTTTTT
. | TRBJ2-3 | TRBV5-4 | TRBD1 | CASSLGDRGETDTQYF | TGTGCCAGCAGCTTAGGTGACAGGGGGGAGACAGATACGCAGTATTTT
. | TRBJ2-3 | TRBV24-1 | TRBD2 | CATSDPRLAGVGTDTQYF | TGTGCCACCAGTGACCCCCGTCTAGCGGGAGTTGGAACAGATACGCAGTATTTT
. | TRBJ1-3 | TRBV10-2 | TRBD1 | CASSDSGQWSSGNTIYF | TGCGCCAGCAGTGACTCGGGACAGTGGTCCTCTGGAAACACCATATATTTT